The text below deals with one T cell receptor beta chain. Trimming stripped 4 bases from V and 4 bases from J, with 20 bases between. Germline lookup yields CDR1 SEHNR and CDR2 FQNEAQ (reference sequence). This CDR3 region has 17 residues. Original methodology: Amplification with reference gene primers provided the estimates of nucleated cell counts. Here immunoSEQ multiplex PCR was the method, and the copy in TCRdb shows in-frame clones only, minus some. The DNA was the basis for D and trimming; V, J and clone size are from that table. The table lists roughly 130,000 clones, about 88% of them singletons, with 2.5% to 3% in the top ten. This specimen belongs to a study of blood T cell repertoires in COVID-19.

The sequenced material came from peripheral blood. V gene TRBV7-9 combines with J gene TRBJ1-3, with D uncertain. The TCR sequence derives from a human donor with COVID-19, enrolled during active disease. The donor label of this sample is uncertain. The CDR3 DNA is TGTGCCAGCAGCTCCGTTACGTATGGCACAGACGGAAACACCATATATTTT. Encoded protein: CASSSVTYGTDGNTIYF.